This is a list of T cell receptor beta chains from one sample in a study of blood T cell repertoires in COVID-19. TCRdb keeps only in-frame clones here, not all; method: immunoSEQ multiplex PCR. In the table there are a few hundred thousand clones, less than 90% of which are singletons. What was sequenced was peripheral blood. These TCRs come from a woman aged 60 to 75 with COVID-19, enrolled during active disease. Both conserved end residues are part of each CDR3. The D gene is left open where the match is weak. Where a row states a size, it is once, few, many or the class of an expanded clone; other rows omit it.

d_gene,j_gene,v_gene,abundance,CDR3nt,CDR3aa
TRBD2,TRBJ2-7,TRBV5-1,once,TGCGCCAGCAGCTTGGTAGCGGGGCCTTACGAGCAGTACTTC,CASSLVAGPYEQYF
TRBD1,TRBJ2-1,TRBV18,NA,TGTGCCAGCTCACCTGGGACAGATTCCTACAATGAGCAGTTCTTC,CASSPGTDSYNEQFF
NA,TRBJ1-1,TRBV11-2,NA,TGTGCCAGCAGCTCTAGTCGTTCCCCCCCTTATGAAGCTTTCTTT,CASSSSRSPPYEAFF
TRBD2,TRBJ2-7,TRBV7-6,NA,TGTGCCAGCAGCCCAGGCCTAGCGGGGGGGATAAGCTACGAGCAGTACTTC,CASSPGLAGGISYEQYF
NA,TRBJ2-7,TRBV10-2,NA,TGCGCCAGCAGTGAGTCGGGCATAAGTACCTACGAGCAGTACTTC,CASSESGISTYEQYF
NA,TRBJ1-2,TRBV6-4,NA,TGTGCCAGCAGCCCGACAGTTAATAACTATGGCTACACCTTC,CASSPTVNNYGYTF
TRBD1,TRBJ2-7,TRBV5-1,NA,TGCGCCAGCAGCGGTCAGGGACAGGGTGTTTCCTACGAGCAGTACTTC,CASSGQGQGVSYEQYF
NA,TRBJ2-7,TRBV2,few,TGTGCCAGCAGTGAAGGCCCAGGGTCTGGTTACGAGCAGTACTTC,CASSEGPGSGYEQYF
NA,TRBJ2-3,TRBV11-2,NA,TGTGCCAGCAGCTTAGCCCTGCGTAGCACAGATACGCAGTATTTT,CASSLALRSTDTQYF
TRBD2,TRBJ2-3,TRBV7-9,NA,TGTGCCAGCAGTGCCCCCAAACTAGCGGGGGGGCCTTGGGATACGCAGTATTTT,CASSAPKLAGGPWDTQYF
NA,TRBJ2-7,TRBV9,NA,TGTGCCAGCAGCGTACGACCTACGGGGGAGCAGTACTTC,CASSVRPTGEQYF
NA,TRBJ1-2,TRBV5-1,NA,TGCGCCAGCAGCTTGGCCAGGGAAGGCTACACCTTC,CASSLAREGYTF
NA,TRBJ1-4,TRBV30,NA,TGTGCCTGGCACGTCACGGCTTCTAGAGAAAAACTGTTTTTT,CAWHVTASREKLFF
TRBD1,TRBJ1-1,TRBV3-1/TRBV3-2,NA,TGTGCCAGCAGCCAAGTATCCGGCAGGGGGCGCGCGAACACTGAAGCTTTCTTT,CASSQVSGRGRANTEAFF
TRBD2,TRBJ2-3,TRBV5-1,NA,TGCGCCAGCAGCTTGCCTAGCGGGGGTCGGGCAGATACGCAGTATTTT,CASSLPSGGRADTQYF
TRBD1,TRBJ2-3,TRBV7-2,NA,TGTGCCAGCAGCGGCCTCACGACAGGGAGCACAGATACGCAGTATTTT,CASSGLTTGSTDTQYF
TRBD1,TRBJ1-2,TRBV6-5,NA,TGTGCCAGCAGCCGCAACAGGGGAAACTATGGCTACACCTTC,CASSRNRGNYGYTF
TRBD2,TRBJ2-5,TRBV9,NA,TGTGCCAGCAGCGTAGGCCCCCCTGGGACTAGCGGGGGCGGTTATCAAGAGACCCAGTACTTC,CASSVGPPGTSGGGYQETQYF
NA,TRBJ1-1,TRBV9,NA,TGTGCCAGCAGCGTATATGGGGGGGACACTGAAGCTTTCTTT,CASSVYGGDTEAFF
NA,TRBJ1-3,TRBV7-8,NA,TGTGCCAGCAGCTACTTAGGTCGGGGTTTAGGAAACACCATATATTTT,CASSYLGRGLGNTIYF
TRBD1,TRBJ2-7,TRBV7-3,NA,TGTGCCAGCAGCCCGGGACAGGGCTACGAGCAGTACTTC,CASSPGQGYEQYF
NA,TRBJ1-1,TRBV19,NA,TGTGCCAGTAGTGCCGCTATGAACACTGAAGCTTTCTTT,CASSAAMNTEAFF
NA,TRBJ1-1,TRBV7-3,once,TGTGCCAGCAGGGGACCGCCGGGACTGATGAACACTGAAGCTTTCTTT,CASRGPPGLMNTEAFF
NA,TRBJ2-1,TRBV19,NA,TGTGCCAGTAGTATCGTAGGGAGCAAGCAGTTCTTC,CASSIVGSKQFF
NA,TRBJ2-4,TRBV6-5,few,TGTGCCAGCAGTTACACAGGGAGGGACATTCAGTACTTC,CASSYTGRDIQYF
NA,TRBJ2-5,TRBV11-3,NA,TGTGCCAGCAGCTTAGATATGAAGTCCGGGGGTAGAGAGACCCAGTACTTC,CASSLDMKSGGRETQYF
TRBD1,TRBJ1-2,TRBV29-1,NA,TGCAGCGTTGCCAGGGGGAATTATGGCTACACCTTC,CSVARGNYGYTF
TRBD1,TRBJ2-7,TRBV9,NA,TGTGCCAGCAGCGTAGGCGTGAGGGACAGCTCCTACGAGCAGTACTTC,CASSVGVRDSSYEQYF
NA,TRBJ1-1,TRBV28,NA,TGTGCCAGCATTCCGGGTCCCCCCAACACTGAAGCTTTCTTT,CASIPGPPNTEAFF
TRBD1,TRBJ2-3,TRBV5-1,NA,TGCGCCAGCAGCTTGGGAGGGGGACAGGGAGCAGATACGCAGTATTTT,CASSLGGGQGADTQYF
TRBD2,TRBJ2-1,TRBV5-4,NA,TGTGCCAGCAGCTTCAAGCGGGGGGGCCCCGATGAGCAGTTCTTC,CASSFKRGGPDEQFF
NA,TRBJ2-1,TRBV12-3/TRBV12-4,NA,TGTGCCAGCAGTTACGTCCCTCCGGGGGAGCAGTTCTTC,CASSYVPPGEQFF
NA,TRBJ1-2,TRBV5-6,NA,TGTGCCAGCAGCTTGGGCAGCTATGGCTACACCTTC,CASSLGSYGYTF
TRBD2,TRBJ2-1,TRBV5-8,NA,TGTGCCAGCAGCTTACTAGCGTACTACAATGAGCAGTTCTTC,CASSLLAYYNEQFF
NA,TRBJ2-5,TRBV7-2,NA,TGTGCCAGCAGCACAAACGCTGCGGGGGCCGGGGGGGAGACCCAGTACTTC,CASSTNAAGAGGETQYF
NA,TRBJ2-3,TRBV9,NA,TGTGCCAGCAGCCCCGATGATCCCGGTACGCAGTATTTT,CASSPDDPGTQYF
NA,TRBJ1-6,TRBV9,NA,TGTGCCAGCAGCGTTTTCGGTATTCAGGGCGGAAATTCACCCCTCCACTTT,CASSVFGIQGGNSPLHF
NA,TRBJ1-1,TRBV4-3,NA,TGCGCCAGCAGCCAAGATGCGGCTGCATACCTCGCTGAAGCTTTCTTT,CASSQDAAAYLAEAFF
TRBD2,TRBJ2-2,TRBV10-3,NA,TGTGCCGTCGGGAGGGGGGAAGGTCACGGGGAGCTGTTTTTT,CAVGRGEGHGELFF
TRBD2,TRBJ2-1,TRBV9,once,TGTGCCAGCAGCGTCTCAGCGGGATACAATGAGCAGTTCTTC,CASSVSAGYNEQFF
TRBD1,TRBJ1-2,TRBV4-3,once,TGCGCCAGCAGCCAAGATCTGGACAGGGGGCGACCCTATGGCTACACCTTC,CASSQDLDRGRPYGYTF
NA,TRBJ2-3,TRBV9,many,TGTGCCAGCAGCGTTGGAGGGGGCGCCAGCACAGATACGCAGTATTTT,CASSVGGGASTDTQYF
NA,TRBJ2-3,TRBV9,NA,TGTGCCAGCAACTCCCTGATAGCGGCAGATACGCAGTATTTT,CASNSLIAADTQYF
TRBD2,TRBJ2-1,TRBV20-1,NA,TGCAGTGCTAGTCGGGGGGACGAGCAGTTCTTC,CSASRGDEQFF
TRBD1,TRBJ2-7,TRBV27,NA,TGTGCCAGCAGTCCGATACTGTCCTCCTTGACAGGGGGCGATCCCTACGAGCAGTACTTC,CASSPILSSLTGGDPYEQYF
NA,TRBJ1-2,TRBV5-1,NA,TGCGCCAGCAGCTTGTCCAGGGCCAACTATGGCTACACCTTC,CASSLSRANYGYTF
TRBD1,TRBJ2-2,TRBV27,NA,TGTGCCAGCACTCGACAGGGGGCGCAAAGAACCGGGGAGCTGTTTTTT,CASTRQGAQRTGELFF
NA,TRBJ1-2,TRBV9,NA,TGTGCCAGCAGCGTCATGTCCCGAGATGGCTACACCTTC,CASSVMSRDGYTF
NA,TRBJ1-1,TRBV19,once,TGTGCCAGTAGTATCGAGTTACCCGCCACTGAAGCTTTCTTT,CASSIELPATEAFF
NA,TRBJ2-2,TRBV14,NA,TGTGCCAGCAGCCAAGGGGCTAGCGTGTCCACCGGGGAGCTGTTTTTT,CASSQGASVSTGELFF
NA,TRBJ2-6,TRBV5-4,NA,TGTGCCAGCAGCTTTAAGAGCTCCGGGGCCAACGTCCTGACTTTC,CASSFKSSGANVLTF
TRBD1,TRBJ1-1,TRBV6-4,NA,TGTGCCAGCAGGGGCCGACAGGGAAGAAACACTGAAGCTTTCTTT,CASRGRQGRNTEAFF